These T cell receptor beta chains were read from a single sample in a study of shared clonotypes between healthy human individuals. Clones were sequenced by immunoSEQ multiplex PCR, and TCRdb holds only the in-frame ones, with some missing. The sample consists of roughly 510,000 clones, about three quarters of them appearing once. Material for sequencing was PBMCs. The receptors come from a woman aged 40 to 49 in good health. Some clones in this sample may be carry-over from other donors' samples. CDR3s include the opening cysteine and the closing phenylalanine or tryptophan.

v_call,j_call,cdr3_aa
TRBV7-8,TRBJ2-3,CASRLTGLAGGREDTQYF
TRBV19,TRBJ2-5,CASSITDSRVGTQYF
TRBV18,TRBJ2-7,CASSPGPPGYEQYF
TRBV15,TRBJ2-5,CATSSVTTGAQETQYF
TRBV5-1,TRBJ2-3,CASALFRDTQYF
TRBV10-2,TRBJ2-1,CASSPLVSLAGAYYNEQFF
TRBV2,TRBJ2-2,CASSVRWDTGELFF
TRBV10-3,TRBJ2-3,CAISSGQGNTDTQYF
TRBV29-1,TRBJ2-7,CSVLEGGEQYF
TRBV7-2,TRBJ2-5,CASSPKAEETQYF
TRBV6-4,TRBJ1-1,CASSRNRDSEAFF
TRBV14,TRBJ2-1,CASSRAGTYNEQFF
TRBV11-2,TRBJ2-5,CASSSGQGAYWETQYF
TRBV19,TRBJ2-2,CASSTGPANTGELFF
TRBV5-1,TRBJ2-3,CASSSFLAEDTQYF
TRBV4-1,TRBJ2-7,CASSFGTSGYYEQYF
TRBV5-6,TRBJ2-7,CASSFYGRASSYEQYF
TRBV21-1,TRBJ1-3,CASKRGGNTIYF
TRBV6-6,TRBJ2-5,CASSYVAEQETQYF
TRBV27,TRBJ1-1,CASSSTGNTEAFF
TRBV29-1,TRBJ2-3,CSVDLAGQGRLVDTQYF
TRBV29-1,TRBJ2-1,CSVDTIAGGLEQFF
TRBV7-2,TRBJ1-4,CASSQGGDRANEKLFF
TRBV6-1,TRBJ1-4,CASSDQGLNNEKLFF
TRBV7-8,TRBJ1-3,CASSSTGAGNTIYF
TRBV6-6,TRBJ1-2,CASSDAGWVSGYTF
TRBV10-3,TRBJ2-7,CAIRERHDYEQYF
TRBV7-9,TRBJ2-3,CASSSEDTQYF
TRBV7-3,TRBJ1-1,CASSPTGQNTEAFF
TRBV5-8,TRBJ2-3,CASSFGLAGFTDTQYF
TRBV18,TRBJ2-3,CASSPSASGRSTDTQYF
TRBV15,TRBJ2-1,CATSRGGGSRDEQFF
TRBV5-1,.,CASSPDNLDYEQYF